This T cell receptor (beta chain) was documented in a study of T cells in localized non-small cell lung cancer. On this clone: Its antigen is as yet unknown.

General observations from the study: Tumor showed lower T cell clonality than uninvolved adjacent lung, where it was highest. Median detection of top 100 tumor clones in adjacent lung was under 75 clones.

The method was immunoSEQ multiplex PCR; TCRdb's version includes in-frame clones alone and lacks a portion of them. Of fewer than 100,000 clones in the sample, around 80% were seen once. The CDR3 loop spans 14 amino acids. Germline CDR1 is SGHVS and CDR2 is FQNEAQ. Trimming took off 1 base at V and 3 bases at J, with 8 bases between the two ends. The sequences come from peripheral blood, collected before any cancer treatment. The TCR was taken from an older female donor with stage I lung adenocarcinoma. J is TRBJ2-3 and V is TRBV7-8; D gene unclear. The CDR3, as DNA: TGTGCCAGCAGCTTAGGGCCCGGAACAGATACGCAGTATTTT. Protein product: CASSLGPGTDTQYF.